This T cell receptor beta chain stems from a study of cytomegalovirus exposure and HLA in healthy donors (TCRdb year 2017). Context from the whole study: In an earlier analysis of approximately 640 of the donors, 250 to 350 Gb of sequence data and some 120 million unique TCR beta sequences from 150 million to 200 million T cells were reported. A later analysis re-analyzed previously published TCR beta repertoires from roughly 630 donors and added high-resolution HLA genotyping to study TCR occurrence patterns. About five DR-DQ haplotypes were treated as single units for association and clustering because of strong linkage in the cohort. Donor age, sex, ethnicity and CMV serostatus were collected together with the repertoire data. Roughly 300 gigabases of sequencing data and 70 million to 95 million unique TCR sequences made up an early release that covered nearly 650 HLA-typed donors. High-throughput TCR immunosequencing, statistical association of individual TCRs with disease status, and machine learning were combined to predict cytomegalovirus infection status. Besides the first cohort of some 670 subjects, a separate validation cohort made up of 120 different subjects was used. Both class I and class II loci were covered by HLA typing, at four-digit resolution. An earlier analysis of around 540 of the donors applied high-throughput TCR beta sequencing to assess whether each TCR beta V gene segment acted as functional or pseudogenic. In a later genetic analysis, genome-wide SNP genotypes for about 65% of the 666 donors were used, and that subset was treated as a discovery cohort. The genetic ancestry cluster associated with self-reported Caucasian donors included around 76% of the roughly 400 genotyped donors. Every repertoire in the discovery cohort had been generated on one and the same sequencing platform. The T cell repertoires of several hundred subjects were profiled by immunosequencing and related to cytomegalovirus serostatus. Typing coverage differed by locus: A, B, C, DRB1 and DQB1 were typed in roughly 620-630 donors, DQA1 in approximately 520, DPA1 in approximately 610, and DPB1 in 400 to 490. Rather than using new phenotypic data, the later analysis identified candidate immune exposures from TCR beta sequences and from how often those sequences occurred across donors. Among roughly 400 genotyped donors of the cohort, an average of approximately 250,000 unique TCR beta nucleotide sequences were sequenced per donor, roughly 18% of them non-productive. The study aimed to test whether signatures of past pathogen exposure could be identified by cataloging public T cell receptors.

According to the germline V gene, CDR1 reads LGHNA and CDR2 reads YNFKEQ. For this chain, trimming is 4 bases at the V end and 4 bases at the J end, and the number of junction bases without a gene match is 3. Including cysteine and phenylalanine, the CDR3 has 14 amino acids. This entry keeps only the CDR3 DNA: 42 bases, framed from base 1. Details on this clone: Its antigen specificity is not known. Nothing much larger sits one base from this clone, and base qualities are not available.

What the research found in general, with its limitations: Across donors, most TCR sequences were observed very rarely, whereas some public TCRs were present in many individuals. In vitro tests confirmed that a few of the cytomegalovirus-associated TCR beta chains recognize cytomegalovirus antigens. Because the 87-base-pair reads could not distinguish some IMGT-functional V segments, including TRBV6-2 and TRBV6-3, those segments were excluded. Broadly in line with IMGT annotations, most TCR beta V segments showed up in productive rearrangements about 87% or about 30% of the time in an earlier analysis of around 550 of the donors. The only immune exposure information available for the cohort was CMV serostatus. Compared with equally common non-associated chains, HLA-associated TCR beta chains in a later analysis were more clonally expanded and had lower generation probabilities. Correlated functional status among segregating V segments might reflect linkage disequilibrium, but an unknown experimental factor could not be ruled out. The authors suggested that the approach could potentially be extended to other disease states and immunological phenotypes. Because counts were too low, roughly 16 rarely observed V segments, including chromosome 9 orphons, were excluded from the earlier analysis of about 500 of the donors. The study gave a list of roughly 150 TCR beta chains associated with cytomegalovirus. In a later analysis, TCR association rates were found to vary across HLA loci, with the most associated TCRs seen for DRB1 alleles and the fewest for HLA-C alleles. Because HLA typing was unavailable for some donors at each locus, only the typed subset was used in association tests. In a later genetic analysis, fewer N-insertions in productive TCRs were reported among donors in an Asian-associated ancestry cluster than the roughly 700-donor mean. According to a later analysis, most CMV-associated TCR beta chains appeared to be HLA-restricted, and the HLA associations seemed to be driven largely by CMV exposure. An association between a missense DCLRE1C variant and V-gene and J-gene trimming of TCR beta chains was found in a later genetic analysis and replicated in an independent cohort. Cytomegalovirus status was reported to be diagnosed by the classifier with high specificity and sensitivity in both the original and validation cohorts. In a later analysis, more than 15,000 TCR beta sequences were associated with specific HLA alleles at a false discovery rate of 0.05. A cluster of highly shared sequence variants was judged likely to represent a technical artifact of the sequencing pipeline. The cohort was sequenced for TCR beta chains only, and without alpha or paired-chain data the features that could be detected were limited. Several of the top co-occurrence clusters appeared to be linked to parvovirus B19, influenza, CMV and Epstein-Barr virus, according to a later analysis. Presence/absence analyses assumed roughly uniform sequencing depth across donors, an assumption that may not hold. When HLA alleles, especially DR and DQ, strongly co-occurred, TCR associations were difficult to assign to individual alleles. A further reported finding was that TCR beta sequences accurately predicted the HLA-A and HLA-B alleles for most subjects in the first cohort.

The cohort was made up of around 720 healthy bone marrow donors. All cohort members were sampled while nominally healthy, although unrecorded immune exposures were likely present. The donor tested CMV seronegative, placing the donor among the 350 to 400 seronegative members of the cohort. A peripheral blood sample was collected from each donor, and TCR beta sequencing was performed on peripheral blood mononuclear cells. Genomic DNA was extracted from the blood cell samples with the Qiagen DNeasy Blood Extraction Kit. The library relied on the immunoSEQ multiplex PCR assay. The multiplex PCR relied on a mix of 60 forward primers for TCR Vbeta segments and 13 reverse primers for TCR Jbeta segments. The CDR3 region of rearranged TCR beta genes was amplified from genomic DNA by a multiplex PCR assay. Amplified TCR beta libraries were sequenced as 87-base-pair reads on the Illumina HiSeq System. In the authors' own workflow: Across the 700 or so repertoires, a later analysis counted 80 million or so unique TCR beta chains, around 11 million of which were shared by at least two donors. A nearest-neighbor algorithm error-corrected the raw reads and collapsed the reads into unique sequences, merging closely related sequences to remove PCR and sequencing errors. V, D and J gene segments were assigned by aligning CDR3 sequences to IMGT reference sequences. For a sequence to be retained, at least a six-nucleotide match to both a V gene segment and a J gene segment was required. A rearrangement was called productive if the CDR3 had no stop codons and remained in frame with V and J, and every other rearrangement was called non-productive. CDR3 was defined by IMGT convention, running from the second conserved V-encoded cysteine to the conserved J-encoded phenylalanine. The earlier analysis of a few hundred of the donors excluded sequences that lacked an unambiguous match to a single V gene segment. An earlier analysis of some 610 of the donors called V segments functional above 56.7% productive rearrangements and segregating when the between-donor standard deviation exceeded 5%. A statistical classification framework was built for diagnosing cytomegalovirus status from the catalog of TCR beta chain sequences. In a later analysis, V and J genes were assigned by comparing TCR nucleotide sequences against IMGT/GENE-DB human TR gene sequences. Using the TCRdist pipeline, a later analysis assigned CDR3 sequences along with most-parsimonious VDJ recombination scenarios. A later analysis defined each TCR beta chain by its CDR3 amino acid sequence plus V-gene family, and excluded reads lacking a unique V-gene family. To address suspected cross-contamination and a sequencing artifact, a later analysis removed under 600 highly shared, low-generation-probability nucleotide sequences. In a later analysis, a clonal expansion index for each public chain was calculated from normalized within-repertoire ranks of inferred template counts. Generation probabilities in a later analysis came from a VDJ recombination model fitted to out-of-frame rearrangements, and those results were checked against IGoR. A later analysis scored TCR-TCR, TCR-HLA and TCR-CMV co-occurrence with hypergeometric tests, applying a repertoire-size bias correction to TCR pairs. False discovery rates were estimated in a later analysis by permuting HLA or CMV assignments 20 times. In a later analysis, co-occurring TCRs were grouped with DBSCAN, and TCRdist sequence similarity was added when clustering was performed within HLA-allele-positive subsets. Repertoires with fewer than 30,000 or more than 120,000 public chains were left out of co-occurrence clustering, as were five repertoires with anomalous nucleotide sharing. TCRdb took over this immuneACCESS table, retaining in-frame rearrangements with V and J assigned. Such tables are incomplete; in checked studies, under half of the missing clones stem from an unresolved V gene, and the remainder is unexplained. D and trimming were read from the DNA, whereas the V and J calls and clone size are those reported in that table. This sample gives 150,000 to 200,000 clones in total; roughly 80% of them show up just once. Jointly, the top ten make up roughly 2% of the sample.

The material sequenced was PBMCs. This sequence was found in a female donor in good health and CMV-seronegative. The chain links TRBV4-2 with TRBJ1-4, with TRBD1 identical over 7 junction bases. The CDR3 region: CASSPGQSNEKLFF. The nucleotide sequence reads as follows: TGTGCCAGCAGCCCGGGACAGAGTAATGAAAAACTGTTTTTT.